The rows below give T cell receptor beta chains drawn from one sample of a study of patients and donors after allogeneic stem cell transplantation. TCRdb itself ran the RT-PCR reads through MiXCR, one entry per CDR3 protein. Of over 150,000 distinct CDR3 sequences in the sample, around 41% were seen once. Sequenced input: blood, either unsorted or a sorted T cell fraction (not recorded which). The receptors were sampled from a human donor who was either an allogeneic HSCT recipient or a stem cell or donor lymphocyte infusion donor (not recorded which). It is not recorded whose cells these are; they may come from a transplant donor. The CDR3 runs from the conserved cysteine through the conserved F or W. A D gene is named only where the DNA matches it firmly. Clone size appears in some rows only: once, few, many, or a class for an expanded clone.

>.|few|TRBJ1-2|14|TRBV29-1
CSVVSGGLNYGYTF
TGCAGCGTTGTCTCTGGCGGGCTTAACTATGGCTACACCTTC
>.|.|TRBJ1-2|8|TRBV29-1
CSAGGYTF
TGCAGCGCCGGTGGCTACACCTTC
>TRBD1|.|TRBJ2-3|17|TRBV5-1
CASSLGGTGPSTDTQYF
TGCGCCAGCAGCTTGGGAGGGACAGGGCCGAGCACAGATACGCAGTATTTT
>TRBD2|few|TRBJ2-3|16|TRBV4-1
CASSQDLGRTTDTQYF
TGCGCCAGCAGCCAAGATCTCGGGAGGACCACAGATACGCAGTATTTT
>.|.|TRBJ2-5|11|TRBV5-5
CASSHSETQYF
TGTGCCAGCAGCCATTCGGAGACCCAGTACTTC
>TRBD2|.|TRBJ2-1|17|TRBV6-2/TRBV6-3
CASSLNPGVTSANEQFF
TGTGCCAGCAGTCTCAACCCCGGCGTAACTAGCGCCAATGAGCAGTTCTTC
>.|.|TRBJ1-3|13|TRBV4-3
CASSPDVGNTIYF
TGCGCCAGCAGCCCAGACGTGGGAAACACCATATATTTT
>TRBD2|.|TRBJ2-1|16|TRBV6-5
CASSYSKAGVSNEQFF
TGTGCCAGCAGTTACTCCAAAGCGGGAGTGAGCAATGAGCAGTTCTTC
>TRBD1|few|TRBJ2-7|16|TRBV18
CASSPTSGTDLYEQYF
TGTGCCAGCTCACCGACCTCCGGGACAGACCTCTACGAGCAGTACTTC
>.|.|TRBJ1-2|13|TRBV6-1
CASRAAPRYGYTF
TGTGCCAGCAGGGCCGCACCCCGCTATGGCTACACCTTC
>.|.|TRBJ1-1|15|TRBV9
CASSVAQSGNTEAFF
TGTGCCAGCAGCGTAGCCCAGTCGGGGAACACTGAAGCTTTCTTT
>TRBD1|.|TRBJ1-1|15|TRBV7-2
CASSPDRGGDTEAFF
TGTGCCAGCAGTCCGGACAGGGGAGGGGACACTGAAGCTTTCTTT
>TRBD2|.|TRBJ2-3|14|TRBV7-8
CASSLAGELNTQYF
TGTGCCAGCTCTCTTGCGGGAGAGTTGAATACGCAGTATTTT
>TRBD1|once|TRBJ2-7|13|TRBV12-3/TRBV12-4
CASSLRTGDEQYF
TGTGCCAGCAGTTTAAGGACAGGGGACGAGCAGTACTTC
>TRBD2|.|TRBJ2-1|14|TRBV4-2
CASSQGRGGHEQFF
TGTGCCAGCAGCCAAGGCCGGGGGGGACATGAGCAGTTCTTC
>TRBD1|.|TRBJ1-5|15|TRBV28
CASSHRGLLHQPQHF
TGTGCCAGCAGTCACAGGGGGCTGCTACATCAGCCCCAGCATTTT
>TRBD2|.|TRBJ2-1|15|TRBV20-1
CSATSGRSSYNEQFF
TGCAGTGCCACTAGCGGGAGAAGCTCCTACAATGAGCAGTTCTTC
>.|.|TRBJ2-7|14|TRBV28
CASSPPQGLWEQYF
TGTGCCAGCAGTCCGCCTCAGGGTTTGTGGGAGCAGTACTTC
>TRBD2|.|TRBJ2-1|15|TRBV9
CASSVGPGLGFEQFF
TGTGCCAGCAGCGTCGGACCGGGACTAGGTTTTGAGCAGTTCTTC
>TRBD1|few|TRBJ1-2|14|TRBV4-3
CASSAYRGKRGYTF
TGCGCCAGCAGCGCCTACAGGGGAAAACGGGGCTACACCTTC
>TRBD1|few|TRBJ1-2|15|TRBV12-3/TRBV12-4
CASSLTPPGGYGYTF
TGTGCCAGCAGTTTAACCCCGCCAGGGGGCTATGGCTACACCTTC
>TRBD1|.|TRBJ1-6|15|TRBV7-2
CASSLAPQGSSPLHF
TGTGCCAGCAGCTTAGCGCCACAGGGGAGTTCACCCCTCCACTTT
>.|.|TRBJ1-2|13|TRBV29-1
CSASDSTNYGYTF
TGCAGCGCTTCGGACAGTACTAACTATGGCTACACCTTC
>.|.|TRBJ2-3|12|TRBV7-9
CASSLPPGTQYF
TGTGCCAGCAGCTTACCACCCGGTACGCAGTATTTT
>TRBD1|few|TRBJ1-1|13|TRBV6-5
CASSGQVNTEAFF
TGTGCCAGCAGCGGACAGGTGAACACTGAAGCTTTCTTT
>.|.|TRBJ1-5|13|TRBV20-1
CSAIWGSNQPQHF
TGCAGTGCTATATGGGGGAGCAATCAGCCCCAGCATTTT